The T cell receptor beta chain described here comes from a study of shared clonotypes between healthy human individuals. About this clone itself: Its target is unknown.

Study-wide results and limits: Investigators collected only blood, and repertoires in tissues likely differ.

Losses at the gene ends were 5 bases for V and 4 bases for J; bases not matched to a gene: 13. The V gene's germline CDR1 is MDHEN and CDR2 SYDVKM. This CDR3 has 17 residues. The data were produced by immunoSEQ multiplex PCR, yet TCRdb's version contains in-frame clones alone and is incomplete. The sample lists around 1.9 million clones; about 94% were seen once. Terminally differentiated effector memory CD45RA+ cells were excluded from the naive CD8 cells, which were CD45RO-negative and positively selected for CCR7. The donors were all Caucasian adults (living in Nashville, Tennessee). This sequence originates from a man in his late teens or twenties in good health. Some clones in this sample may be carry-over from other donors' samples. This chain uses TRBV28 with TRBJ1-2; 10 nucleotides line up with TRBD1. Sequenced input: naive CD8+ T cells from PBMCs. CDR3 nucleotide sequence: TGTGCCAGCAGTCCCATCCGTAGCCGGGACAGGGGCTATGGCTACACCTTC. Its translation is CASSPIRSRDRGYGYTF.